Presented here are 14 T cell receptor beta chains from one specimen sequenced in a study of T cells in women clearing cervical HPV infection (dated by TCRdb to 2017 to 2018). To prepare the library, the immunoSEQ multiplex PCR assay was applied. Imported from immuneACCESS, the table was reduced by TCRdb to in-frame sequences with V and J called. These copies leave out some clones; in studies compared against another copy, an unresolved V gene accounts for under half, and the cause of the remainder is not known. This sample's records show 30,000 to 45,000 clones. Around 3.9% of the sample comes from the top ten. The specimen sequenced was blood buffy coat. All receptors derive from a woman aged 18 to 75 with a cervical HPV16 infection that either progressed to CIN3+ or cleared (not recorded which).

The DNA read from the CDR3 is TGTGCCAGCAGCTTGGGGGGACGAGGT. This encodes CASSLGGRG. The full CDR3 sequence reads CASSLGGRGQYF. This chain connects TRBV7-9 to TRBJ2-4, with a weak D call TRBD2 (6 bases). The read ends 3 residues before the CDR3 terminus; that terminus is restored from the germline J gene. CDR3 length: 12 residues. Per germline, CDR1 SEHNR and CDR2 FQNEAQ (reference sequence).

With regard to this clone: Coverage ceases 3 residues before the CDR3 finishes, and the germline J gene fills in the end. This chain connects TRBV28 to TRBJ1-1; no firm D call. This CDR3 region has 13 residues. Germline CDR1 reads MDHEN; CDR2 reads SYDVKM. Trimming removed 6 bases from V and 0 bases from J, with 8 bases in between. Incomplete CDR3 DNA: TGTGCCAGCAGCACAGCATTGAACACTGAA. Its protein is CASSTALNTE. The whole CDR3 region reads CASSTALNTEAFF.

Concerning this clone: The missing CDR3 end, 3 residues past where the read stops, is filled in from the germline J gene. J is TRBJ1-2 and V is TRBV19; 8 positions match TRBD1. The CDR3 consists of 14 residues. Germline trimming cut 7 bases from V and 7 bases from J; bases unmatched to any gene: 11. CDR1 is LNHDA, CDR2 SQIVND, per germline (reference sequence). The CDR3 sequence: CASTVDRGIGGYTF. Partial CDR3 DNA: TGTGCCAGTACCGTCGACAGGGGTATCGGTGGC. Together with reference TRBV19 and TRBJ1-2, the CDR3 gives the full variable domain: DGGITQSPKYLFRKEGQNVTLSCEQNLNHDAMYWYRQDPGQGLRLIYYSQIVNDFQKGDIAEGYSVSREKKESFPLTVTSAQKNPTAFYLCASTVDRGIGGYTFGSGTRLTVV.

A word on this clone: The read finishes 3 residues shy of the CDR3 end, and the germline J gene is used to complete it. V and J are TRBV7-2 and TRBJ2-1; unclear D gene. Trimming removed 10 bases from V and 3 bases from J, with 10 bases in between. Germline values: CDR1 SGHTA, CDR2 FQGNSA. The CDR3 is 12 amino acids. Incomplete CDR3 DNA: TGTGCCATCGCTAGTGACTACAATGAG. As protein: CAIASDYNE. The complete CDR3 reads CAIASDYNEQFF.

With respect to this clone: The read ends 3 residues before the CDR3 terminus; that terminus is restored from the germline J gene. V usage is TRBV19 and J usage is TRBJ2-2, with D perhaps TRBD2 (6 bases). In germline, CDR1 is LNHDA, CDR2 SQIVND (reference sequence). CDR3 length: 14 residues. Between the trimmed V and J ends, which lost 10 bases and 1 base, there was a span of 13 bases. CDR3 DNA (partial): TGTGCCATTTCCCAGCGGGTGAACACCGGGGAG. It codes for CAISQRVNTGE. The complete CDR3 reads CAISQRVNTGELFF. Drawing the rest from reference TRBV19 and TRBJ2-2, the complete variable domain is DGGITQSPKYLFRKEGQNVTLSCEQNLNHDAMYWYRQDPGQGLRLIYYSQIVNDFQKGDIAEGYSVSREKKESFPLTVTSAQKNPTAFYLCAISQRVNTGELFFGEGSRLTVL.

CDR3 DNA, as far as it was read: TGTGCCAGCAGTGGAGGCGGGACTAGTCGGTACGAG. Translation gives CASSGGGTSRYE. The entire CDR3 sequence reads CASSGGGTSRYEQYF. V and J are TRBV2 and TRBJ2-7, with 8 bases lining up with TRBD2. The CDR3 end lies 3 residues beyond the end of the read and is filled in from the germline J gene. Germline-derived CDR1 and CDR2 are SNHLY and FYNNEI. J gave up 4 bases and V 4 bases, and 9 bases lay outside the gene matches. This CDR3 is built from 15 residues.

As for this clone: The CDR3 end falls 3 residues outside the read, so it is completed with the germline J gene. The chain joins TRBV5-1 to TRBJ2-2, with D possibly TRBD1 on 6 matching bases. Germline V gene data show CDR1 as SGHRS and CDR2 as YFSETQ. CDR3 length: 15 amino acids. The V end was cut by 3 bases, the J end by 6 bases, with 15 bases between. The CDR3 sequence is CASSSQGRGAGELFF. The sequenced CDR3 bases are TGCGCCAGCAGCTCACAGGGCCGAGGTGCCGGGGAG.

Comments on this clone: The CDR3 extends 3 residues past the end of the read, so its final part is completed from the germline J gene. The chain is built from TRBV7-9 and TRBJ2-2; D remains unclear. The V end lost 2 bases, the J end lost 3 bases, and 4 bases lay between the germline ends. The CDR3 sequence is 13 residues long. Looked up from germline, CDR1 is SEHNR and CDR2 is FQNEAQ (reference sequence). The CDR3 is CASSLFDTGELFF. Incomplete CDR3 DNA: TGTGCCAGCAGCTTATTCGACACCGGGGAG.

CDR3 sequence reads: CASSTSTGTRETQYF. Incomplete CDR3 DNA: TGTGCCAGCAGCACCTCGACAGGAACCAGAGAGACC. The rearrangement links TRBV14 to TRBJ2-5, with D maybe TRBD1 (6 bases). The read terminates 3 residues ahead of where the CDR3 ends, so the germline J gene completes it. The CDR3 is made up of 15 amino acids. Trimming removed 5 bases at V and 4 bases at J, with 17 bases between. Germline V gives CDR1 SGHDN, CDR2 FVKESK.

About this clone itself: The read terminates 3 residues ahead of where the CDR3 ends, so the germline J gene completes it. V and J are TRBV29-1 and TRBJ2-2; 8 bases are a match to TRBD1. J gave up 1 base and V 1 base, and 5 bases lay outside the gene matches. The CDR3 has 16 amino acids. Looked up from germline, CDR1 is SQVTM and CDR2 is ANQGSEA. The CDR3 here is CSVEGGTGLNTGELFF. The sequenced part of the CDR3 DNA is TGCAGCGTTGAAGGGGGGACAGGATTGAACACCGGGGAG.

Partial CDR3 DNA: TGTGCCAGCAGTTTTCAGGGGAGCTATGGC. As protein: CASSFQGSYG. The whole CDR3 reads CASSFQGSYGYTF. The chain carries TRBV12-3 or TRBV12-4 and TRBJ1-2, with D maybe TRBD1 (6 bases). The read is 3 residues too short to cover the CDR3 end, so that end is filled in from the germline J gene. The CDR3 length is 13 residues. The ends were cut back, 3 bases at V and 4 bases at J, with 9 bases in the middle.

The CDR3 DNA, read in part, is TGTGCCAGCAGAAAAGGGGAGGGCAGCTATGGC. It specifies CASRKGEGSYG. The CDR3 as a whole reads CASRKGEGSYGYTF. The chain has TRBV7-2 and TRBJ1-2; D is perhaps TRBD1 (5 bases). The CDR3 end is not reached by the read, which stops 3 residues before it; the germline J gene fills it in. Germline CDR1 is SGHTA and CDR2 is FQGNSA. CDR3 size: 14 residues. Trimming removed 6 bases from V and 4 bases from J, with 15 bases in between.

Concerning this clone itself: Sequencing ends 3 residues short of the CDR3 end; the germline J gene provides the rest. The chain carries TRBV12-3 or TRBV12-4 and TRBJ2-5; D is ambiguous. The V end was cut by 3 bases, the J end by 5 bases, with 10 bases between. The CDR3 sequence is 13 residues long. CDR3 loop: CASSFTGSETQYF. The CDR3 bases that were read are TGTGCCAGCAGTTTTACGGGTTCGGAGACC.

Worth noting for this clone: The read terminates 3 residues ahead of where the CDR3 ends, so the germline J gene completes it. This sequence joins TRBV19 and TRBJ1-3; TRBD1 aligns across 8 bases. The CDR3 has 15 amino acids. Trimming removed 5 bases from V and 4 bases from J; junction bases left unmatched: 7. Germline lookup yields CDR1 LNHDA and CDR2 SQIVND (reference sequence). CDR3 region: CASSPRTGRGNTIYF. The CDR3 DNA, read in part, is TGTGCCAGTAGTCCCCGGACAGGGAGAGGAAACACC.